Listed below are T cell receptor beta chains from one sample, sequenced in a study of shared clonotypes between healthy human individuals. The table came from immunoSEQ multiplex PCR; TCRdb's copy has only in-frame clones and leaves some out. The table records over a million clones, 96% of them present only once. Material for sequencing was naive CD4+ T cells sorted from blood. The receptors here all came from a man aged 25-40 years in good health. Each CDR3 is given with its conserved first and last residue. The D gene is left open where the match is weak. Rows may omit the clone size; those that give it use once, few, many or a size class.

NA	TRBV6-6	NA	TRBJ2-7	TGTGCCAGCAGTTTGGGGGGAATAGCCTACGAGCAGTACTTC	CASSLGGIAYEQYF
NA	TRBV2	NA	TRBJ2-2	TGTGCCAGCAGAGACACCGGGGAGCTGTTTTTT	CASRDTGELFF
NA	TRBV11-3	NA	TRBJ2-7	TGTGCCACCGGGACCATTGTGGAGCAGTACTTC	CATGTIVEQYF
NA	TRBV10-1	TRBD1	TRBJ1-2	TGCGCCAGCAGTGAGCAGGGGGAGTATGGCTACACCTTC	CASSEQGEYGYTF
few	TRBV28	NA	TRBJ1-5	TGTGCCAGCAGTTTTTCGGGGAATCAGCCCCAGCATTTT	CASSFSGNQPQHF
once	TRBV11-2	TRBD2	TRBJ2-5	TGTGCCAGCACCAAAATAGCGGGAGAAGAGACCCAGTACTTC	CASTKIAGEETQYF
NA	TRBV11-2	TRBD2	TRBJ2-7	TGTGCCAGCAGCTTAGACCTAGCGGGTGGGGCGGTAGAGCAGTACTTC	CASSLDLAGGAVEQYF
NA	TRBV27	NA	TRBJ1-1	TGTGCCAGCAGTGCGACCACCTCGGCCACTGAAGCTTTCTTT	CASSATTSATEAFF
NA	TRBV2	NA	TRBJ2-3	TGTGCCAGCAGGGAGGTTTCAGATACGCAGTATTTT	CASREVSDTQYF
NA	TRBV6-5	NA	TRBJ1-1	TGTGCCAGCAGTTACTCGCCGGTCTCGTCTGAAGCTTTCTTT	CASSYSPVSSEAFF
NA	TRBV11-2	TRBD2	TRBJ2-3	TGTGCCAGCAGCTTACTATCTCCGGGACGGGGGGCAGATACGCAGTATTTT	CASSLLSPGRGADTQYF
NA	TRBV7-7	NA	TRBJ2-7	TGTGCTAGCAGCCCCGGACAACCATACGAGCAGTACTTC	CASSPGQPYEQYF
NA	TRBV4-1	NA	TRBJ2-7	TGCGCCAGCAGCCAAGTCAGGGGAGTCGGGGCCTACGAGCAGTACTTC	CASSQVRGVGAYEQYF
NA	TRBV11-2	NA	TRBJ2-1	TGTGCCAGCAGCAATCGGGCTGGTTACAATGAGCAGTTCTTC	CASSNRAGYNEQFF
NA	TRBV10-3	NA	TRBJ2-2	TGTGCCACCAATACGGATACCGGGGAGCTGTTTTTT	CATNTDTGELFF
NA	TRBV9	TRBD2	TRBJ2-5	TGTGCCAGCAGCGTAGCCCCCACTAGCGGGATGGAGACCCAGTACTTC	CASSVAPTSGMETQYF
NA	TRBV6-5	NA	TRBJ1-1	TGTGCCAGCAGTTACTCGATCAGGACCGGGAACACTGAAGCTTTCTTT	CASSYSIRTGNTEAFF
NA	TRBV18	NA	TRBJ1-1	TGTGCCAGCTCACCCGAGGAGGGCTTTGAAGCTTTCTTT	CASSPEEGFEAFF
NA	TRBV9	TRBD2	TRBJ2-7	TGTGCCAGCAGCGCCCTAGCGGGAGAAACCTACGAGCAGTACTTC	CASSALAGETYEQYF
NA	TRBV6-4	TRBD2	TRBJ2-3	TGTGCCAGCAGCTACAGAAGCGGGGGAACGAGCACAGATACGCAGTATTTT	CASSYRSGGTSTDTQYF
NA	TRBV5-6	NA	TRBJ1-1	TGTGCCAGCAGCTTTCCGGAGAACACTGAAGCTTTCTTT	CASSFPENTEAFF
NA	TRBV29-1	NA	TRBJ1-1	TGCAGCGTTGTCCCCAGGGAACACACTTACGCTGAAGCTTTCTTT	CSVVPREHTYAEAFF
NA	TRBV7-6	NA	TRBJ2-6	TGTGCCAGCAGCTCTCTATCTGGGGCCAACGTCCTGACTTTC	CASSSLSGANVLTF
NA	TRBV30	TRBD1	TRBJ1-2	TGTGCCTGGAGTGTACTGGGACAGGGGAATAGTGGCTACACCTTC	CAWSVLGQGNSGYTF
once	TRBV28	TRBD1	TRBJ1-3	TGTGCCAGCAGTTTTCCTACAGGGGGCATGAACACCATATATTTT	CASSFPTGGMNTIYF
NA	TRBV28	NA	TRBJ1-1	TGTGCCAGCAGTTTTAGGGGAAGAGCTTTCTTT	CASSFRGRAFF
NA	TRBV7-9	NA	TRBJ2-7	TGTGCCAGCAGCTCCCGGTACGAGCAGTACTTC	CASSSRYEQYF
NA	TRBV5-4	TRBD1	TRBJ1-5	TGTGCCAGCAGCTTCATGGGGGAGGGGGCGTCTCAGCCCCAGCATTTT	CASSFMGEGASQPQHF
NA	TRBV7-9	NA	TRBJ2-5	TGTGCCAGCAGCTTATCAGGCACAGAGACCCAGTACTTC	CASSLSGTETQYF
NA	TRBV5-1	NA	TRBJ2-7	TGCGCCAGCAGCCCGGACGGACCGTACGAGCAGTACTTC	CASSPDGPYEQYF
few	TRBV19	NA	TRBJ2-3	TGTGCCAGTAGTATGGCCGGTCATAGCACAGATACGCAGTATTTT	CASSMAGHSTDTQYF
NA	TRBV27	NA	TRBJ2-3	TGTGCCAGCAGTTTTCTTGGATTCGCAGATACGCAGTATTTT	CASSFLGFADTQYF
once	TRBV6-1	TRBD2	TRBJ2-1	TGTGCCAGCAGTGAATCCGTAGCGGGAGTGAATGAGCAGTTCTTC	CASSESVAGVNEQFF
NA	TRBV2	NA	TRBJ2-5	TGTGCCAGCAGTTCAGGGGCGGCGACCCAGTACTTC	CASSSGAATQYF
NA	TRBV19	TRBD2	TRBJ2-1	TGTGCCAGTTCTTCAAGGACTAGCGGGAACAATGAGCAGTTCTTC	CASSSRTSGNNEQFF
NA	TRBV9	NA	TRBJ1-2	TGTGCCAGCAGCCCCAGGGACCCGAGTTTGGGCTACACCTTC	CASSPRDPSLGYTF